This T cell receptor (beta chain) came from a study of beta chain features in type 1 diabetes. The J segment lost 6 bases and the V segment lost 5 bases, leaving 7 bases of the junction unmatched. CDR1 MNHEY and CDR2 SMNVEV come from the germline V gene (reference sequence). CDR3 length: 16 residues. Of the isolated RNA, all was reverse transcribed, and so the sequenced material was expressed TCRB transcripts. Using immunoSEQ multiplex PCR, the repertoire was profiled, and TCRdb retains in-frame clones only, with some absent. The sample has under 130,000 clones, 25% to 35% seen once. Study-wide results and caveats: In every one of the four CD4+ subsets, TCRB CDR3s were moderately but significantly shorter in Type 1 diabetes patients. PCR could preferentially amplify shorter templates, alike in patients and controls. Within patients, naive, central memory and Treg TCRB repertoires seemed more similar than within healthy donors. cDNA-based sequencing might over-represent cells highly expressing TCR.

This clone was detected a few times. Its antigen is unknown. The chain joins TRBV27 to TRBJ2-2, with 12 nucleotides matching TRBD2. The source material was central memory CD4+ T cells from blood. This TCR was sampled from a woman aged 18 to 35 with type 1 diabetes. The CDR3 loop is CASSPRTSGKAGELFF. CDR3 DNA: TGTGCCAGCAGTCCCAGGACTAGCGGGAAAGCCGGGGAGCTGTTTTTT.